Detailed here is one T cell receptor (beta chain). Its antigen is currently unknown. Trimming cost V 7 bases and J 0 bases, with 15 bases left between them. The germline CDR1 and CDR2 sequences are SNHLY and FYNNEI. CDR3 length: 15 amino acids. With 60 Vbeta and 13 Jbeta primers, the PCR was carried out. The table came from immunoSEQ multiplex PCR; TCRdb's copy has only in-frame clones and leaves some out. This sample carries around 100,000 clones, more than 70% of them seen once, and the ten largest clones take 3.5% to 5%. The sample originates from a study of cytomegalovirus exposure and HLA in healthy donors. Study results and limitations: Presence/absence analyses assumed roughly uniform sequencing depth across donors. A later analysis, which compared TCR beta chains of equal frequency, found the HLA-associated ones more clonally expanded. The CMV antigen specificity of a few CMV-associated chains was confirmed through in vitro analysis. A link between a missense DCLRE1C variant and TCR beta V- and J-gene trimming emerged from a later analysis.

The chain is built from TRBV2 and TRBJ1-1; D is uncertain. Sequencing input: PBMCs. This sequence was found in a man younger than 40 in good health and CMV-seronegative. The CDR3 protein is CASKTGAVVNTEAFF. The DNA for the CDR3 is TGTGCCAGCAAGACGGGAGCCGTCGTGAACACTGAAGCTTTCTTT.